This T cell receptor (beta chain) was retrieved from a study of shared clonotypes between healthy human individuals. TCRdb's table, derived via immunoSEQ multiplex PCR, lists solely in-frame clones and lacks some. The repertoire includes around 990,000 clones, approximately 80% of them detected once, and about 0.94% sits in the top ten. The V gene's germline CDR1 is SGHTA and CDR2 FQGNSA. V was trimmed by 0 bases and J by 10 bases, leaving 21 bases between them. There are 16 residues in the CDR3. Input material: memory CD4+ T cells from PBMCs. Subset defined: CD45RA-negative fraction. The TCR comes from a man between 18 and 29 years old in good health. Some clones in this sample may be carry-over from other donors' samples. The rearrangement uses TRBV7-2 and TRBJ2-5; the D call may be TRBD1 or TRBD2 (5 bases each). CDR3 loop: CASSLAGTTISAVQYF. The CDR3 DNA reads TGTGCCAGCAGCTTAGCCGGGACCACGATCTCAGCAGTCCAGTACTTC.